One TCR beta chain is described in this entry. No antigen is known for it. These data belong to a study of cytomegalovirus exposure and HLA in healthy donors. Looking at the study overall: Findings of an earlier analysis included about 120 million unique TCR beta sequences from some 190 million T cells. Within the Caucasian-associated ancestry cluster were roughly 81% of the approximately 400 genotyped donors. Study observations and caveats: Owing to their indistinguishability, certain V segments, notably TRBV6-2 and TRBV6-3, were excluded. In a later analysis, a genetic analysis reported fewer productive-TCR N-insertions in an Asian-associated ancestry cluster than the cohort average.

The primer mix had 60 Vbeta and 13 Jbeta primers. TCRdb's copy holds only in-frame clones and misses some; the assay was immunoSEQ multiplex PCR. The sample carries about 220,000 clones, about 79% recorded once. Unmatched junction bases numbered 3, after V lost 8 bases and J lost 3 bases. CDR3 length: 13 residues. CDR1 is MNHEY and CDR2 is SMNVEV in the germline V gene (reference sequence). This sequence joins TRBV27 and TRBJ2-1; the match to TRBD1 covers 8 bases. The clonotype was recovered from a male donor in good health and CMV-seronegative. The sample consisted of PBMCs. CDR3 loop: CASATGVYNEQFF. CDR3 DNA sequence: TGTGCCAGCGCGACAGGGGTCTACAATGAGCAGTTCTTC.